This T cell receptor (beta chain) was identified in a study of blood T cell repertoires in COVID-19. V was clipped by 0 bases and J by 5 bases, with 14 bases between them. CDR3 length equals 15 residues. CDR1 is SGDLS, CDR2 YYNGEE, per germline. The data were produced by immunoSEQ multiplex PCR, yet TCRdb's version contains in-frame clones alone and is incomplete. The table includes fewer than 500,000 clones, approximately 90% detected once. The chain employs TRBV9 and TRBJ1-1, with a possible D match to TRBD1 (5 bases). The TCR was taken from a man aged 30 to 39 who had recovered from COVID-19. The source material was PBMCs or T cells enriched from blood (not recorded which). CDR3 DNA sequence: TGTGCCAGCAGCGTAGATCAGGGAAGGGTGACTGAAGCTTTCTTT. Encoded protein: CASSVDQGRVTEAFF.